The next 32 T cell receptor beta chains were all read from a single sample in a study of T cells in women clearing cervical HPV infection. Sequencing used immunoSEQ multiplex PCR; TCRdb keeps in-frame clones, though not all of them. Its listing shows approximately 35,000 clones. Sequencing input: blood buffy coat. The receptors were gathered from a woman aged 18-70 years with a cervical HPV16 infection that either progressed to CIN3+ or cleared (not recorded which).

The CDR3 DNA, read in part, is TGCGCCAGCAGTCAATCGTGGGACATAAGAGAGACC. This translates into CASSQSWDIRET. The whole CDR3 sequence reads CASSQSWDIRETQYF. V usage is TRBV23-1 and J usage is TRBJ2-5, with D possibly matching TRBD1 (6 bases). Sequencing ends 3 residues short of the CDR3 end; the germline J gene provides the rest. TRBV23-1 has ORF status, its function being uncertain. The CDR3 loop spans 15 amino acids. Trimming pared 0 bases from V and 4 bases from J, leaving 12 bases between.

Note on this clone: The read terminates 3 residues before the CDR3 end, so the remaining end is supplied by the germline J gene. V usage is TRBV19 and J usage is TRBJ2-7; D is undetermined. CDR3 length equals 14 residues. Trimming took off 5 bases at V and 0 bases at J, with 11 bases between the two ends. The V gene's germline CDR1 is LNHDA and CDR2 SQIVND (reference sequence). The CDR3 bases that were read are TGTGCCAGTAGTCCTATACGTGCCTCCTACGAG. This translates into CASSPIRASYE. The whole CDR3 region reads CASSPIRASYEQYF.

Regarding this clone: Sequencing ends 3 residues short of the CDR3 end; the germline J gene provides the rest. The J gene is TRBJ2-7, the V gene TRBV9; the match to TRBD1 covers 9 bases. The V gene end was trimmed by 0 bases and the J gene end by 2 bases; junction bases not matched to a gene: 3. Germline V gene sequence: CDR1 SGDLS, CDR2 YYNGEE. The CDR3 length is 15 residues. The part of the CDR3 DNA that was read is TGTGCCAGCAGCGTAGACGGGACAGGGACCTACGAG. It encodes CASSVDGTGTYE. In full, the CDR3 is CASSVDGTGTYEQYF. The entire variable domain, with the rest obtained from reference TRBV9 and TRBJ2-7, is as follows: DSGVTQTPKHLITATGQRVTLRCSPRSGDLSVYWYQQSLDQGLQFLIQYYNGEERAKGNILERFSAQQFPDLHSELNLSSLELGDSALYFCASSVDGTGTYEQYFGPGTRLTVT.

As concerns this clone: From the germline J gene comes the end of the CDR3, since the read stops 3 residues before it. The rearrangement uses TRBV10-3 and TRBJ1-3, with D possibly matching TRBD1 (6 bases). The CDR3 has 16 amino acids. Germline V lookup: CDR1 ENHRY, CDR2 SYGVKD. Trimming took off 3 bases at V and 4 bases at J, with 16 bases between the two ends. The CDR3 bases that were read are TGTGCCATCAGTGACCGGCAGGGGTCCCCCGGAAACACC. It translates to CAISDRQGSPGNT. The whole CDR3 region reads CAISDRQGSPGNTIYF.

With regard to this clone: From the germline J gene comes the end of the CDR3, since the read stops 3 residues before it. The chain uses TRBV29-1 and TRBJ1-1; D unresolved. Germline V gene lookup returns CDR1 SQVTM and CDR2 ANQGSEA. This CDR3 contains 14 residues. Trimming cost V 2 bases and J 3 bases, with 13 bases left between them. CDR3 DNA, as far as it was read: TGCAGCGTTGAACTGCGCCGACTGGACACTGAA. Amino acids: CSVELRRLDTE. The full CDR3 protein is CSVELRRLDTEAFF.

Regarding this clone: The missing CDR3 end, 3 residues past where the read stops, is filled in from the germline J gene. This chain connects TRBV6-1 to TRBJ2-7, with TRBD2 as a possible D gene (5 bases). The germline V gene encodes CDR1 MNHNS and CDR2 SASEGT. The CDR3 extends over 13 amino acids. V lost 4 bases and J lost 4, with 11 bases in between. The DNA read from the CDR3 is TGTGCCAGCAGTGGTATGAGCGGATACGAG. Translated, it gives CASSGMSGYE. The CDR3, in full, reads CASSGMSGYEQYF.

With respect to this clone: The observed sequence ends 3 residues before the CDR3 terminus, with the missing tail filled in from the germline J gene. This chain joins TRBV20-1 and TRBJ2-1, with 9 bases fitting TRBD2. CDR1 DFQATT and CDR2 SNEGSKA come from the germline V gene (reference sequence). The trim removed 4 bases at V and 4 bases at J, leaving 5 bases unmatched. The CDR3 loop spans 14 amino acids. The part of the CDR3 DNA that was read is TGCAGTGCTACTAAGCGGGAGGAATACAATGAG. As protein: CSATKREEYNE. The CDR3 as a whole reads CSATKREEYNEQFF.

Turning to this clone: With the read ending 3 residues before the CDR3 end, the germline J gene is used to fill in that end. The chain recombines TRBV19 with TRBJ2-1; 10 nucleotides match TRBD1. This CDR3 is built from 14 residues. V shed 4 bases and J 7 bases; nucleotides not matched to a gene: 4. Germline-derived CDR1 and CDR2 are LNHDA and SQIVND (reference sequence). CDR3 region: CASSTGQGRNEQFF. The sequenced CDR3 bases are TGTGCCAGTAGTACGGGACAGGGGAGGAATGAG.

The covered CDR3 bases are TGTGCCAGCAGGGTTGGGGGGTATCAGCCC. It encodes CASRVGGYQP. The full CDR3 is CASRVGGYQPQHF. This chain joins TRBV2 and TRBJ1-5, with D possibly matching TRBD1 (5 bases). The missing CDR3 end, 3 residues past where the read stops, is filled in from the germline J gene. The V end was cut by 6 bases, the J end by 5 bases, with 11 bases between. Germline values: CDR1 SNHLY, CDR2 FYNNEI. The CDR3 sequence is 13 residues long.

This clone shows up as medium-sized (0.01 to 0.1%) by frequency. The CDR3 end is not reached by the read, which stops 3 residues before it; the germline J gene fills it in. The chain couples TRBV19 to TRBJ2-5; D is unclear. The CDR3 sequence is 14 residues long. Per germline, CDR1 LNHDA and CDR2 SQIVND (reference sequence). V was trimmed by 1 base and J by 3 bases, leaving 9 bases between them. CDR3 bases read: TGTGCCAGTAGTATAGTAGGGCAGAAAGAGACC. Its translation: CASSIVGQKET. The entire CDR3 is CASSIVGQKETQYF.

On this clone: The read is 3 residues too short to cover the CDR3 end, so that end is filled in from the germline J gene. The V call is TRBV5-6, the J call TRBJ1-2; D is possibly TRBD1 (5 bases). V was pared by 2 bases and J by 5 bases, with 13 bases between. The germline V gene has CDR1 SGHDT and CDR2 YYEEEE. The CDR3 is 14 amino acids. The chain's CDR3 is CASSLRYRQYGYTF. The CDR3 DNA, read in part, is TGTGCCAGCAGCTTAAGGTACAGGCAGTATGGC.

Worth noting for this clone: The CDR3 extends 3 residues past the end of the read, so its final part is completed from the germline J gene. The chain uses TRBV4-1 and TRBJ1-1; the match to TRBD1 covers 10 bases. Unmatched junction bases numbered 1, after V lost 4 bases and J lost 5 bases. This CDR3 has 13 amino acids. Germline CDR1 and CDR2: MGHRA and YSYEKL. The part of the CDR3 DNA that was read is TGCGCCAGCAGCCCGGACAGGGGGACTGAA. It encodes CASSPDRGTE. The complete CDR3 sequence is CASSPDRGTEAFF.

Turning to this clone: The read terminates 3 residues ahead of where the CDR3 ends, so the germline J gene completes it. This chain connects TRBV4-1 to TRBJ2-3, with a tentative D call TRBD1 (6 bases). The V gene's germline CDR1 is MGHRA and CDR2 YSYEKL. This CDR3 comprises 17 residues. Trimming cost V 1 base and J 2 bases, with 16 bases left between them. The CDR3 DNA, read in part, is TGCGCCAGCAGCCAAGGGGGGCCATCTACGTTCACAGATACG. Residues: CASSQGGPSTFTDT. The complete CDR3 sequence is CASSQGGPSTFTDTQYF.

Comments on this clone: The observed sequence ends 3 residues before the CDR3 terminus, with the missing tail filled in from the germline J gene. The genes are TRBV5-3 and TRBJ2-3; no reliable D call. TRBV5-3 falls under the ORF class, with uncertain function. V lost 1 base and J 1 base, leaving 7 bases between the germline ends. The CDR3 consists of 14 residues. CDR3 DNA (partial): TGTGCCAGAAGCTTGCGGCAGGGCACAGATACG. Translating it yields CARSLRQGTDT. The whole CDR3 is CARSLRQGTDTQYF.

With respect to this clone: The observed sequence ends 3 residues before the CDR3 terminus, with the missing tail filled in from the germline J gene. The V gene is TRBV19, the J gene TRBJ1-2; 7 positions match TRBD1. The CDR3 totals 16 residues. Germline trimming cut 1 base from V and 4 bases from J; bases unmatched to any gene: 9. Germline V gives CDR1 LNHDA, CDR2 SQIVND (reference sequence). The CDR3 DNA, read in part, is TGTGCCAGTAGTATAGCCCTCCAGGGGGGACCCTATGGC. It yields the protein CASSIALQGGPYG. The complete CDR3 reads CASSIALQGGPYGYTF.

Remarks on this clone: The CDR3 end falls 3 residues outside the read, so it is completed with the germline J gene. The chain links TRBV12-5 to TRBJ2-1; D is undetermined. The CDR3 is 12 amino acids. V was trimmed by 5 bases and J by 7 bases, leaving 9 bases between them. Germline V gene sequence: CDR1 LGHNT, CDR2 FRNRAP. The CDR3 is CASGAGWNEQFF. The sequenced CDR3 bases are TGTGCTAGTGGTGCCGGGTGGAATGAG.

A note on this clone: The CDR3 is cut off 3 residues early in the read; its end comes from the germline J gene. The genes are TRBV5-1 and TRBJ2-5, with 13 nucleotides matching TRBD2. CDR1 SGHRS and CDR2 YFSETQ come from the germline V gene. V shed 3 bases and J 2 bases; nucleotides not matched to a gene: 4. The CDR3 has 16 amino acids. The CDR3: CASSSRTSGSQETQYF. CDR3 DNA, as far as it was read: TGCGCCAGCAGCTCACGGACTAGCGGGAGTCAAGAGACC. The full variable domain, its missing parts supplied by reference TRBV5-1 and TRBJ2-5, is KAGVTQTPRYLIKTRGQQVTLSCSPISGHRSVSWYQQTPGQGLQFLFEYFSETQRNKGNFPGRFSGRQFSNSRSEMNVSTLELGDSALYLCASSSRTSGSQETQYFGPGTRLLVL.

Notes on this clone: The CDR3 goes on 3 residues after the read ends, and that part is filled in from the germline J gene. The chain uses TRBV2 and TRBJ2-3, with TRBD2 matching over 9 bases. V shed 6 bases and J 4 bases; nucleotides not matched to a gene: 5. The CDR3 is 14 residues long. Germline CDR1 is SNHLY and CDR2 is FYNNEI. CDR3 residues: CASRARTSADTQYF. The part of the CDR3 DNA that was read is TGTGCCAGCAGGGCCCGGACTAGCGCAGATACG.

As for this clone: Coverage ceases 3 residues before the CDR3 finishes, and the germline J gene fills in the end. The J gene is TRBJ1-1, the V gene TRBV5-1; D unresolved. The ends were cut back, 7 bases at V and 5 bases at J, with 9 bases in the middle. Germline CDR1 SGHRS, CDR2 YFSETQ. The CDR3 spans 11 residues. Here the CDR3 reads CASFTQTEAFF. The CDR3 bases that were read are TGCGCCAGCTTCACACAGACTGAA.

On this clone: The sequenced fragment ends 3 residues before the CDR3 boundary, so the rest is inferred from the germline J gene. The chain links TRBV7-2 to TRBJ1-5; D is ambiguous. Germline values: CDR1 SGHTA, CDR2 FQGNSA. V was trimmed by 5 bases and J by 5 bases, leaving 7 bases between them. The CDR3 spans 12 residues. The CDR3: CASSPYDQPQHF. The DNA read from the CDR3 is TGTGCCAGCAGCCCCTACGATCAGCCC.

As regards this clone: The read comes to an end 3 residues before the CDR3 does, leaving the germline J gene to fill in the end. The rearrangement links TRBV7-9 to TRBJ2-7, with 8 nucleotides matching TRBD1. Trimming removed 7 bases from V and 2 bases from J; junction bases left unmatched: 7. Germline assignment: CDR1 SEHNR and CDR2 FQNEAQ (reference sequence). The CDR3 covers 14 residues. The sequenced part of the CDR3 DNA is TGTGCCAGCACCTACGGACAGGGTCCCTACGAG. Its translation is CASTYGQGPYE. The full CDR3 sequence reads CASTYGQGPYEQYF.

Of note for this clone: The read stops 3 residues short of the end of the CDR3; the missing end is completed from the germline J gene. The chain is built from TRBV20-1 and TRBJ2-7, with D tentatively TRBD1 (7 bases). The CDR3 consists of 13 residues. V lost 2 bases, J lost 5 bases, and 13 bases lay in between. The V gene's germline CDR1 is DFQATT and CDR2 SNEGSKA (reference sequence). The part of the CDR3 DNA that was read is TGCAGTGCTAGAACCGGAGGGGGCAACGAG. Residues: CSARTGGGNE. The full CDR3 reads CSARTGGGNEQYF.

The DNA read from the CDR3 is TGTGCCAGCAGTGTGGCGGGGAAGAGCTACGAG. Its translation is CASSVAGKSYE. The CDR3 in its entirety is CASSVAGKSYEQYF. This chain connects TRBV6-1 to TRBJ2-7; a possible D gene is TRBD2 (6 bases). The observed sequence ends 3 residues before the CDR3 terminus, with the missing tail filled in from the germline J gene. Looked up from germline, CDR1 is MNHNS and CDR2 is SASEGT. The CDR3 runs to 14 residues. The V end lost 4 bases, the J end lost 3 bases, and 13 bases lay between the germline ends.

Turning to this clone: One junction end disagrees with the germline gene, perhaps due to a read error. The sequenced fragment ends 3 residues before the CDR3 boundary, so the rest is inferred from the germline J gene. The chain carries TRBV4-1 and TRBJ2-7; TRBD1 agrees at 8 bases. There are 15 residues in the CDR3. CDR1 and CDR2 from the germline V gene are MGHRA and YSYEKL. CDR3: CTSSRNGTGIYEQYF. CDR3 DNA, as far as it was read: TGCACCAGCAGCCGGAACGGGACAGGAATCTACGAG.

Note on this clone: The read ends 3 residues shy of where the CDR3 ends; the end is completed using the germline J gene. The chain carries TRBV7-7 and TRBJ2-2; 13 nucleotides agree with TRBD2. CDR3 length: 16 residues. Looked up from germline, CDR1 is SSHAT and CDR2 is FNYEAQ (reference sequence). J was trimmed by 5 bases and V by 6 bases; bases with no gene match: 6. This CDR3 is CASRLAGGPGTGELFF. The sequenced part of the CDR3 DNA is TGTGCCAGCAGACTAGCGGGAGGGCCCGGTACCGGGGAG.

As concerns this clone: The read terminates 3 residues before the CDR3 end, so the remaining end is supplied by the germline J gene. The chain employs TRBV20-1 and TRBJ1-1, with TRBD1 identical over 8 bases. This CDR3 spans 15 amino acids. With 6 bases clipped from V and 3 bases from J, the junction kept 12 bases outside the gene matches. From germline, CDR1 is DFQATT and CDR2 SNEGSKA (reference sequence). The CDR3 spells CSAPPPDRVDTEAFF. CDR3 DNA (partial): TGCAGTGCCCCCCCACCGGACAGGGTCGACACTGAA.

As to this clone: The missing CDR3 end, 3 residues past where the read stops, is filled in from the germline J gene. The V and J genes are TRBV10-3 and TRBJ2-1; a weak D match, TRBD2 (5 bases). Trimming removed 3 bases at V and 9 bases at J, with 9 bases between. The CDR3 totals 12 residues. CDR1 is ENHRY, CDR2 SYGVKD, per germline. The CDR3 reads CAISDLAGEQFF. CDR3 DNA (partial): TGTGCCATCAGTGATCTCGCGGGTGAG.

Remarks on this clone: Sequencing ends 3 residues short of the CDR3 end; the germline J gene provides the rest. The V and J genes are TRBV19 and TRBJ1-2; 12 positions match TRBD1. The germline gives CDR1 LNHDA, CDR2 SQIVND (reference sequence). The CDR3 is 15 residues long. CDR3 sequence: CASSRPPGQGARYTF. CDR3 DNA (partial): TGTGCCAGTAGTAGACCTCCGGGACAGGGGGCACGC.

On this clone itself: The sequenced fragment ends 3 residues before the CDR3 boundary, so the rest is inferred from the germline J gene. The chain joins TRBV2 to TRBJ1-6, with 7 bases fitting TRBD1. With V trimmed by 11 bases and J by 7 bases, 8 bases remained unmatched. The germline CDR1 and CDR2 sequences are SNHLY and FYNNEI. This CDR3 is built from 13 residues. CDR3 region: CARGTVNNSPLHF. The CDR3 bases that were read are TGTGCCCGAGGGACAGTAAACAATTCACCC.

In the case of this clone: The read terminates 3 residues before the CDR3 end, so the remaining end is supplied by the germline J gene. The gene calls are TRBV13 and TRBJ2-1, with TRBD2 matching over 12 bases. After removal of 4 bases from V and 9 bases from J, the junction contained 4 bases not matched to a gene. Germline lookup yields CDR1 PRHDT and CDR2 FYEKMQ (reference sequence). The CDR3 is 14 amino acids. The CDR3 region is CASSWASGRGEQFF. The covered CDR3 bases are TGTGCCAGCAGCTGGGCTAGCGGGAGGGGTGAG. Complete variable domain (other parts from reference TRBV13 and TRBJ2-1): AAGVIQSPRHLIKEKRETATLKCYPIPRHDTVYWYQQGPGQDPQFLISFYEKMQSDKGSIPDRFSAQQFSDYHSELNMSSLELGDSALYFCASSWASGRGEQFFGPGTRLTVL.

The part of the CDR3 DNA that was read is TGTGCCAGCAGCCTTACAGCGAACACTGAA. Translated, it gives CASSLTANTE. The entire CDR3 sequence reads CASSLTANTEAFF. The rearrangement joins TRBV9 to TRBJ1-1; no firm D call. Read data end 3 residues before the CDR3 end; the end is taken from the germline J gene. Trimming cost V 4 bases and J 1 base, with 8 bases left between them. CDR3 length equals 13 residues. Germline-derived CDR1 and CDR2 are SGDLS and YYNGEE. The variable domain in full, with the rest retrieved from reference TRBV9 and TRBJ1-1, is DSGVTQTPKHLITATGQRVTLRCSPRSGDLSVYWYQQSLDQGLQFLIQYYNGEERAKGNILERFSAQQFPDLHSELNLSSLELGDSALYFCASSLTANTEAFFGQGTRLTVV.

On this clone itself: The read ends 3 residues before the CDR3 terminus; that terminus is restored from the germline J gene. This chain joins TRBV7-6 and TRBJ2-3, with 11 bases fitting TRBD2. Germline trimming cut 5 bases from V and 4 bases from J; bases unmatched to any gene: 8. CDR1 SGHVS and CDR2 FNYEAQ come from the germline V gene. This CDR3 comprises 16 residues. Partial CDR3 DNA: TGTGCCAGCAGCCACCGACTAGCGGGATACTCAGATACG. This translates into CASSHRLAGYSDT. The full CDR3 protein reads CASSHRLAGYSDTQYF.